This TCR beta chain was identified in a study of blood T cells in healthy people across ages. Aged about 6 to 95, donors were systemically healthy Caucasians from Russia. Primers used in a second PCR of roughly 6 to 11 cycles were a sample-barcoded 5' primer and a J-beta primer mix. The template-switch adaptor, which had 12 random nucleotides, put a tag on each cDNA molecule. Any given sample supplied a minimum of 3 million CDR3-containing paired-end reads. TCRdb fed the 5' RACE reads into MiXCR, producing one record per CDR3 protein. Among fewer than 2,000,000 distinct CDR3 sequences listed, 30% to 40% were seen once. V lost 1 base, J lost 10 bases, and 7 bases stayed unmatched. The CDR3 spans 15 residues. CDR1 and CDR2 from the germline V gene are MNHEY and SMNVEV (reference sequence). Remarks on this clonotype: Its antigen remains unidentified.

Study outcomes and limitations: It was not known whether donors were CMV positive (a possible confounder of expanded clonotype changes).

This TCR was sampled from a human donor in good health. The chain links TRBV27 to TRBJ1-1; 12 bases map to TRBD1. The sequenced sample consisted of blood. CDR3 DNA sequence: TGTGCCAGCAGTTTATTTGGGACAGGGGGCGTCGGAGCTTTCTTT. This gives the protein CASSLFGTGGVGAFF.